Listed below are T cell receptor beta chains from one sample, sequenced in a study of CD8 T cells in ankylosing spondylitis. Each CDR3 protein is one row after TCRdb ran MiXCR on the 5' RACE reads. Of 340,000 or so distinct CDR3 sequences in the sample, roughly 15% are singletons; the top ten hold roughly 1.1%. Sequencing input: blood, either unsorted or a sorted T cell fraction (not recorded which). Source of these receptors: a male donor with ankylosing spondylitis or in good health (not recorded which). Each CDR3 is given with its conserved first and last residue. The D gene is left open where the match is weak. Not every row has a clone size; where given, it reads once, few, many or a size class.

.	TRBV12-3/TRBV12-4	TRBJ2-7	.	CASARAGGGHEQYF	TGTGCCAGCGCTCGGGCAGGGGGAGGCCACGAGCAGTACTTC
many	TRBV4-1	TRBJ2-1	TRBD2	CASSQVLAGEYNEQFF	TGCGCCAGCAGCCAAGTACTAGCGGGGGAGTACAATGAGCAGTTCTTC
.	TRBV6-5	TRBJ2-1	TRBD1	CASSSSLDRATFF	TGTGCCAGCAGTTCCAGCCTGGACAGGGCTACGTTCTTC
.	TRBV27	TRBJ1-2	.	CASSLSGRNYGYTF	TGTGCCAGCAGTTTATCCGGTAGAAACTATGGCTACACCTTC
.	TRBV9	TRBJ2-7	TRBD1	CASSLSGGQGDEQYF	TGTGCCAGCAGCCTCTCGGGGGGACAGGGTGACGAGCAGTACTTC
.	TRBV6-1	TRBJ2-1	TRBD1	CASRPGGGLKKHEQFF	TGTGCCAGCAGGCCAGGGGGTGGGCTTAAGAAACATGAGCAGTTCTTC
few	TRBV3-1	TRBJ1-2	.	CASSQDLRSYTF	TGTGCCAGCAGCCAAGACCTTAGAAGCTACACCTTC
few	TRBV3-1	TRBJ2-5	.	CASSQGRNQETQYF	TGTGCCAGCAGCCAAGGACGGAACCAAGAGACCCAGTACTTC
.	TRBV6-1	TRBJ2-3	.	CASSSDKLTQYF	TGTGCCAGCAGTTCCGACAAGCTTACGCAGTATTTT
.	TRBV19	TRBJ2-2	TRBD2	CASSISGVNTGELFF	TGTGCCAGTAGTATCAGCGGGGTAAACACCGGGGAGCTGTTTTTT
.	TRBV27	TRBJ2-7	.	CASSLGRIAYEQYF	TGTGCCAGCAGTTTAGGGCGCATTGCCTACGAGCAGTACTTC
few	TRBV3-1	TRBJ1-1	.	CASSQDLPVNTEAFF	TGTGCCAGCAGCCAAGATCTCCCCGTGAACACTGAAGCTTTCTTT
few	TRBV28	TRBJ2-5	TRBD1	CASSLRQGEGGETQYF	TGTGCCAGCAGTTTGAGACAGGGGGAAGGAGGGGAGACCCAGTACTTC
.	TRBV20-1	TRBJ2-1	TRBD2	CSASLAGVRSYNEQFF	TGCAGTGCTAGTCTAGCGGGGGTCAGGTCCTACAATGAGCAGTTCTTC
.	TRBV20-1	TRBJ2-1	TRBD2	CSAGRTRDVDNEQFF	TGCAGTGCCGGGAGGACCCGGGACGTCGACAATGAGCAGTTCTTC
few	TRBV4-2	TRBJ2-2	TRBD1	CASSQDHRGWTGELFF	TGTGCCAGCAGCCAAGATCACAGGGGGTGGACCGGGGAGCTGTTTTTT
few	TRBV20-1	TRBJ2-1	TRBD2	CSARARGGSAHNEQFF	TGCAGTGCTAGAGCTAGGGGAGGGAGTGCCCACAATGAGCAGTTCTTC
few	TRBV7-2	TRBJ2-7	.	CASSAITGWTYEQYF	TGTGCCAGCAGCGCGATCACGGGATGGACCTACGAGCAGTACTTC
many	TRBV29-1	TRBJ2-7	TRBD1	CSASYRGSYEQYF	TGCAGCGCTTCATACAGGGGATCGTACGAGCAGTACTTC
.	TRBV10-2	TRBJ2-1	TRBD1	CASSETGQGHNEQFF	TGCGCCAGCAGTGAGACGGGACAGGGCCACAATGAGCAGTTCTTC
.	TRBV12-3/TRBV12-4	TRBJ1-6	.	CASSLYGVGSPLHF	TGTGCCAGCAGTTTGTACGGGGTTGGGTCACCCCTCCACTTT
few	TRBV15	TRBJ2-2	.	CATSTGVTGELFF	TGTGCCACCAGCACTGGGGTCACCGGGGAGCTGTTTTTT
.	TRBV25-1	TRBJ2-1	TRBD1	CATAGQDYNEQFF	TGTGCCACCGCGGGACAGGACTACAATGAGCAGTTCTTC
.	TRBV10-3	TRBJ1-1	.	CAIATGMDTEAFF	TGTGCCATCGCAACAGGGATGGACACTGAAGCTTTCTTT
.	TRBV5-6	TRBJ2-5	.	CAGGQGTETQYF	TGTGCAGGCGGGCAGGGAACAGAGACCCAGTACTTC
.	TRBV11-2	TRBJ1-1	TRBD1	CASRDRQNTEAFF	TGTGCCAGCAGGGACAGGCAGAACACTGAAGCTTTCTTT
many	TRBV29-1	TRBJ2-1	.	CSVDPSERNEQFF	TGCAGCGTGGACCCAAGTGAGAGGAATGAGCAGTTCTTC
few	TRBV5-4	TRBJ2-5	.	CASNPGVPQETQYF	TGTGCCAGCAACCCGGGGGTCCCACAAGAGACCCAGTACTTC
many	TRBV5-1	TRBJ1-2	.	CASSLGAYGYTF	TGCGCCAGCAGCTTAGGGGCCTATGGCTACACCTTC
many	TRBV4-1	TRBJ2-7	.	CASSREGGTTYEQYF	TGCGCCAGCAGCCGAGAGGGGGGGACTACCTACGAGCAGTACTTC
.	TRBV5-1	TRBJ2-7	TRBD1	CASSLQGTPSLEQYF	TGCGCCAGCAGCCTACAGGGGACCCCCTCTCTCGAGCAGTACTTC
few	TRBV5-1	TRBJ1-1	TRBD1	CASWRDRETTEAFF	TGCGCCAGCTGGAGGGACAGGGAAACGACTGAAGCTTTCTTT
few	TRBV5-8	TRBJ1-5	.	CASSLAWGNQPQHF	TGTGCCAGCAGCTTGGCATGGGGGAATCAGCCCCAGCATTTT
.	TRBV5-1	TRBJ2-3	.	CASSSSRTGDGGYTDTQYF	TGCGCCAGCAGCTCTTCCCGAACCGGGGACGGAGGTTACACAGATACGCAGTATTTT
.	TRBV19	TRBJ2-3	.	CASRSLPFSTDTQYF	TGTGCCAGTAGATCTCTTCCTTTTAGCACAGATACGCAGTATTTT
few	TRBV5-5	TRBJ1-1	.	CASSSGYGEAFF	TGTGCCAGCAGTTCAGGGTACGGTGAAGCTTTCTTT
few	TRBV20-1	TRBJ2-3	.	CSASPPTGDSSRYTQYF	TGCAGTGCTAGCCCCCCAACAGGGGACTCCTCTCGGTATACGCAGTATTTT
.	TRBV6-1	TRBJ1-6	TRBD1	CASGRDRGNSPLHF	TGTGCCAGCGGCCGGGACAGGGGTAATTCACCCCTCCACTTT
few	TRBV6-1	TRBJ2-3	TRBD2	CASSTSGTSADTQYF	TGTGCCAGCAGTACGTCTGGGACTAGTGCAGATACGCAGTATTTT
.	TRBV12-3/TRBV12-4	TRBJ1-2	.	CASSSGRAAYGYTF	TGTGCCAGCAGTTCTGGCAGGGCTGCCTATGGCTACACCTTC
.	TRBV5-6	TRBJ2-7	.	CASSFDGGLGEQYF	TGTGCCAGCAGCTTCGACGGGGGCCTTGGGGAGCAGTACTTC
few	TRBV20-1	TRBJ2-1	TRBD1	CSAIMAGQAHEQFF	TGCAGTGCTATCATGGCGGGACAGGCCCATGAGCAGTTCTTC
few	TRBV20-1	TRBJ2-3	.	CSARDGGTADTQYF	TGCAGTGCTAGAGATGGGGGTACCGCAGATACGCAGTATTTT
few	TRBV5-1	TRBJ2-3	.	CASSSLSFSQDTQYF	TGCGCCAGCAGCTCCCTTTCCTTCTCACAAGATACGCAGTATTTT
.	TRBV13	TRBJ2-1	.	CASSLFRDQQFF	TGTGCCAGCAGCTTATTCAGGGACCAGCAGTTCTTC
few	TRBV5-1	TRBJ2-7	TRBD2	CASSPTPGLAGDEQYF	TGCGCCAGCAGCCCGACGCCGGGACTAGCGGGGGACGAGCAGTACTTC
few	TRBV7-9	TRBJ1-1	.	CASSLSGYEAFF	TGTGCCAGCAGCTTATCTGGGTACGAAGCTTTCTTT
few	TRBV12-3/TRBV12-4	TRBJ1-5	.	CASSLTYSNQPQHF	TGTGCCAGCAGTTTAACCTATAGCAATCAGCCCCAGCATTTT
.	TRBV15	TRBJ2-1	.	CATSNPLFPLYNEQFF	TGTGCCACCAGCAACCCACTCTTCCCCCTCTACAATGAGCAGTTCTTC
.	TRBV7-8	TRBJ1-4	.	CASRMTDLVNEKLFF	TGTGCCAGCAGAATGACAGACTTAGTCAATGAAAAACTGTTTTTT
.	TRBV9	TRBJ2-2	.	CASSGTFFTGELFF	TGTGCCAGCAGCGGGACTTTCTTCACCGGGGAGCTGTTTTTT
few	TRBV12-3/TRBV12-4	TRBJ2-7	.	CASSFKPYEQYF	TGTGCCAGCAGTTTCAAGCCCTACGAGCAGTACTTC
.	TRBV5-1	TRBJ2-7	.	CASSLSSESGYEQYF	TGCGCCAGCAGCTTATCTAGCGAATCTGGCTACGAGCAGTACTTC
few	TRBV5-1	TRBJ1-4	.	CASSSAGMDEKLFF	TGCGCCAGCAGCTCCGCAGGGATGGATGAAAAACTGTTTTTT
.	TRBV20-1	TRBJ2-7	.	CSALPLGYGGKYEQYF	TGCAGTGCACTACCCCTTGGTTACGGGGGAAAATACGAGCAGTACTTC
.	TRBV7-9	TRBJ1-1	.	CARRPNDVNTEAFF	TGTGCCAGACGCCCCAATGATGTGAACACTGAAGCTTTCTTT
many	TRBV3-1	TRBJ1-1	.	CASSQVGGLNTEAFF	TGTGCCAGCAGCCAAGTTGGCGGACTGAACACTGAAGCTTTCTTT
.	TRBV6-2/TRBV6-3	TRBJ1-5	.	CASSYLGNQPQHF	TGTGCCAGCAGTTACTTGGGGAATCAGCCCCAGCATTTT
.	TRBV15	TRBJ2-7	TRBD2	CATSREGVAGATYEQYF	TGTGCCACCAGCAGAGAAGGAGTAGCGGGGGCGACCTACGAGCAGTACTTC
.	TRBV5-1	TRBJ2-2	.	CASSLADTGELFF	TGCGCCAGCAGCTTAGCGGACACCGGGGAGCTGTTTTTT